The rows below give T cell receptor beta chains drawn from one sample of a study of cytomegalovirus exposure and HLA in healthy donors. Some clones are missing from TCRdb's copy, which holds only in-frame ones; the method was immunoSEQ multiplex PCR. The sample gives about 180,000 clones, approximately 80% of which show up once; about 1.4% is in the top ten. What was sequenced was PBMCs. The receptors shown here come from a girl between 5 and 17 years old in good health and CMV-seropositive. CDR3s include the opening cysteine and the closing phenylalanine or tryptophan. Each record gives: V gene, clone size, D gene, CDR3 protein. D genes are given only for firm matches. Rows give clone size only sometimes, using once, few, many, or a class for an expanded clone.

TRBV9,.,.,CASSRDGAANQPQHF
TRBV7-2,.,.,CASSPTGGQVNTEAFF
TRBV4-3,.,TRBD2,CASSQDLSSGWLEQYF
TRBV7-9,.,TRBD1,CASSTYRGQATYEQYF
TRBV5-8,.,.,CASSLGAASEPQHF
TRBV19,.,TRBD2,CASSRAGLGNEQFF
TRBV12-5,few,TRBD2,CASGLAGEINEQFF
TRBV27,.,TRBD1,CASSALQGALTTNEKLFF
TRBV10-3,few,.,CATRGTVNQPQHF
TRBV5-1,.,TRBD2,CASSLVASGPTYEQYF
TRBV27,few,.,CASSSRGDYEQYF
TRBV19,.,.,CASSLASSSYEQYF
TRBV5-1,.,.,CASSSQGQLQETQYF
TRBV7-9,.,TRBD1,CASSSRGILGNTEAFF
TRBV4-3,.,TRBD1,CASSRRDSQETQYF
TRBV7-3,once,.,CASSPGAGEQFF
TRBV28,.,TRBD1,CASRAPGQGNQPQHF
TRBV5-1,.,TRBD2,CASSRRAGTAQEQYF
TRBV27,few,TRBD2,CASRTTGTSGRNEQFF